This entry features one T cell receptor beta chain sequence. The data derive from a study of blood T cell repertoires in COVID-19. About the research overall: Italy, Spain and the United States were the sources of the convalescent and acute COVID-19 samples. Nucleic acid was either cDNA or gDNA, and it came from T cells, B-cell-depleted T cells, or PBMCs.

In the source study's methods: Amplification with reference gene primers provided the estimates of nucleated cell counts. TCRdb's table, derived via immunoSEQ multiplex PCR, lists solely in-frame clones and lacks some. From that table come the V and J calls and clone size; the DNA was used to work out D and trimming. Of 95,000 to 130,000 clones detected, 82% appear once; the ten largest clones hold 7.5%. CDR3 length: 17 residues. V gave up 0 bases and J gave up 9 bases; unmatched junction bases: 17. Germline assignment: CDR1 SQVTM and CDR2 ANQGSEA. The J gene is TRBJ2-1, the V gene TRBV29-1; 7 bases are shared with TRBD2. Specimen: peripheral blood. The TCR comes from a man between 65 and 85 years old with active or convalescent COVID-19. Here the CDR3 DNA reads TGCAGCGTTGAAGACCCCGTTCTGGCGGGAGACTATGCTGAGCAGTTCTTC. Translation: CSVEDPVLAGDYAEQFF.